A single sample gave rise to the 9 T cell receptor beta chains below, sequenced in a study of molecular identifiers for immune sequencing clone quantification. MiXCR was run by TCRdb on the PCR reads, yielding one entry per CDR3 protein. The repertoire holds about 320,000 distinct CDR3 sequences, with roughly 23% as singletons. The sample taken for sequencing was naive CD8+ T cells from blood, with Jurkat cell RNA spiked in. Subset denoted: FACS-sorted CD8+CD4-CCR7+CD45RA+ naive T cells. These receptors were taken from a human donor in good health. Some libraries in this study had Jurkat cell RNA spiked in.

A word on this clonotype: A much larger clone lies one base from this, so it may be a read error. The gene calls are TRBV6-5 and TRBJ2-7; D gene uncertain. V was clipped by 4 bases and J by 1 base, with 11 bases between them. CDR1 is MNHEY and CDR2 is SVGAGI in the germline V gene. The CDR3 has 14 residues. The CDR3 sequence is CASSWRIVSYEQYF. The CDR3 DNA sequence: TGTGCCAGCAGTTGGCGCATAGTGTCCTACGAGCAGTACTTC.

This clonotype was observed many times. The chain combines TRBV28 with TRBJ2-6; D may match TRBD1 or TRBD2 (6 bases each). The CDR3 contains 15 residues. The germline V gene encodes CDR1 MDHEN and CDR2 SYDVKM. V was trimmed by 8 bases and J by 4 bases, leaving 15 bases between them. The CDR3 DNA follows: TGTGCCAGCGGTATCGGGGGCTCCGGGGCCAACGTCCTGACTTTC. It encodes CASGIGGSGANVLTF.

This clonotype was seen ten or more times. The genes are TRBV7-2 and TRBJ1-1, with TRBD1 matching over 9 bases. V lost 2 bases to trimming and J lost 6 bases; unmatched junction nucleotides: 7. The germline CDR1 and CDR2 sequences are SGHTA and FQGNSA. This CDR3 spans 15 amino acids. The CDR3 sequence is CASSLLTGGFSEAFF. The CDR3 DNA follows: TGTGCCAGCAGCTTATTGACAGGGGGTTTCTCTGAAGCTTTCTTT.

The chain recombines TRBV4-1 with TRBJ1-2; D unresolved. Between the trimmed V and J ends, which lost 1 base and 5 bases, there was a span of 8 bases. The CDR3 consists of 13 residues. CDR1 and CDR2 from the germline V gene are MGHRA and YSYEKL. The CDR3 protein is CASSQALVYGYTF. The CDR3 bases are TGCGCCAGCAGCCAAGCACTGGTTTATGGCTACACCTTC.

This clonotype has a count of ten or more. The chain is built from TRBV2 and TRBJ2-3, with 10 bases fitting TRBD2. Germline V gene lookup returns CDR1 SNHLY and CDR2 FYNNEI. V trimming: 4 bases; J trimming: 0 bases; junction bases outside the gene matches: 4. The CDR3 sequence is 16 residues long. The CDR3 region is CASSALAGASTDTQYF. CDR3 in DNA: TGTGCCAGCAGTGCGCTAGCGGGGGCTAGCACAGATACGCAGTATTTT.

This chain uses TRBV3-1 with TRBJ2-5; D may match TRBD1 or TRBD2 (5 bases each). The V end lost 4 bases, the J end lost 1 base, and 13 bases lay between the germline ends. This CDR3 has 15 residues. Germline CDR1 is LGHDT and CDR2 is YNNKEL (reference sequence). The CDR3 spells CASSRGSTRQETQYF. The CDR3 DNA is TGTGCCAGCAGCCGGGGGAGTACCCGCCAAGAGACCCAGTACTTC.

A word on this clonotype: The junction differs from germline at one of its ends, possibly a read error. Here the CDR3 reads CASSTKLGLAGFQEAQYF. The CDR3 nucleotides read TGTGCCAGCAGTACGAAACTCGGACTAGCGGGCTTTCAAGAGGCCCAGTACTTC. The chain couples TRBV27 to TRBJ2-5; 11 bases match TRBD2. The CDR3 sequence is 18 residues long. The germline gives CDR1 MNHEY, CDR2 SMNVEV (reference sequence).

This clonotype has at least ten counts. This rearrangement joins TRBV27 to TRBJ2-7; D may be TRBD1 or TRBD2 (5 bases each). The CDR3 is made up of 13 amino acids. The germline CDR1 and CDR2 sequences are MNHEY and SMNVEV (reference sequence). Trimming removed 9 bases at V and 0 bases at J, with 12 bases between. The CDR3 protein is CASGSGSSYEQYF. The CDR3 DNA reads as TGTGCCAGTGGGTCAGGGAGCTCCTACGAGCAGTACTTC.

This clonotype was observed at least ten times. V gene TRBV7-2 combines with J gene TRBJ2-3; a weak D match, TRBD2 (5 bases). V was trimmed by 8 bases and J by 4 bases, leaving 13 bases between them. CDR1 is SGHTA, CDR2 FQGNSA, per germline. The CDR3 is 13 residues long. The CDR3 loop reads CASELAFPDTQYF. CDR3 sequence (DNA): TGTGCCAGCGAGTTAGCGTTTCCAGATACGCAGTATTTT.